This TCR beta chain was sequenced during a study of beta chain features in type 1 diabetes. Study-level results: Among patients, naive, central memory and Treg TCRB repertoires appeared more similar than among healthy donors. Type 1 diabetes patients showed a moderate but significant shortening of TCRB CDR3s in all four CD4+ subsets.

The whole isolated RNA underwent reverse transcription, so sequencing captured expressed TCRB transcripts. TCRdb's copy holds only in-frame clones and misses some; the assay was immunoSEQ multiplex PCR. This table holds 150,000 to 200,000 clones, roughly 60% found once. This clone turned up a few times. Its antigen is not known. Additional DNA sequences in this sample encode the identical CDR3. Trimming removed 4 bases from V and 2 bases from J; junction bases left unmatched: 2. The CDR3 totals 14 residues. Germline V gene sequence: CDR1 SGHTA, CDR2 FQGNSA. This receptor was taken from a man younger than 40 with type 1 diabetes. V is TRBV7-2 and J is TRBJ1-1; 9 bases map to TRBD1. What was sequenced was naive CD4+ T cells from blood. CDR3 sequence (DNA): TGTGCCAGCAGCTCGGGACAGGGTAACACTGAAGCTTTCTTT. It specifies CASSSGQGNTEAFF.